This TCR beta chain came from a study of T-cell memory formation after mild COVID-19 (dated by TCRdb to the early 2020s). Notes on the research overall: TCR sequence clusters from the two donors were largely donor specific. In two donors, T-cell clones that expanded and contracted after mild COVID-19 were tracked by sequencing TCRalpha and TCRbeta repertoires over time. Two young, previously healthy adult volunteers made up the cohort, one male and one female. Overall results and qualifications from the work: Some responding clones were detected in pre-infection memory, suggesting pre-existing cross-reactive memory T cells joined the SARS-CoV-2 response. Clones contracting from day 15 to 85 had balanced CD4/CD8 phenotypes, while a second wave expanding from day 15 to 37 was biased towards CD4+. Contracting CD4+ clones were found mainly in CM and EM memory subsets, while CD8+ clones were enriched in EMRA. SARS-CoV-2 specificity of the second-wave clones peaking on day 37 was not confirmed. Only a couple of mild cases were covered in the study, and larger cohorts including severe cases with pre-infection samples were considered necessary.

TCRdb names Illumina NovaSeq 6000 as the instrument used. TCRalpha and TCRbeta cDNA libraries were constructed by 5'RACE with constant-segment primers, with sample barcodes and unique molecular identifiers being introduced. RNA was extracted from every sample with Trizol reagent. The libraries were amplified in two PCR steps, and the second step added a second sample barcode and Illumina TruSeq adapters. Libraries were sequenced on an Illumina NovaSeq with 2 x 150 bp paired-end reads. As for the authors' bioinformatics: Demultiplexing of reads and collapsing into UMI-guided consensus sequences were performed with migec v1.2.7. Using mixcr v2.1.11, UMI consensuses were aligned to TRA and TRB V and J templates and then assembled into clonotypes. Expanded or contracted clonotypes were those called significant by both edgeR and NoisET, with noise models trained on biological replicates. For edgeR calls, the cutoffs were a false discovery rate-adjusted p below 0.01 and a log2 fold-change threshold of 1. As an exploratory analysis of dynamics, max-normalized trajectories of the 1000 most abundant clonotypes were examined with PCA combined with hierarchical clustering. Each responding clone was given a CD4 or CD8 phenotype based on the CD4+ and CD8+ repertoires, which had been sequenced separately. TCRdb passed the public sequencing reads through fastp at Q25 and MiXCR, retaining productive beta sequences. Entries are consolidated by CDR3 protein sequence, retaining the most common genes and DNA. TCRdb, not the authors, supplied the V and J calls. The sample yields some 100,000 distinct CDR3 sequences; 11% were counted once. More than 35% of the sample goes to the ten largest clones.

CDR1 and CDR2 are drawn from the germline V gene: SGHAT, FQNNGV. CDR3 length: 15 amino acids, cysteine to phenylalanine. Only the CDR3 part of the read is kept: 45 bases, read in frame from the first base. V and J are truncated by 4 bases and 4 bases respectively, leaving an intervening sequence of 16 bases. Ficoll-Paque density gradient centrifugation was used to isolate PBMCs. Comments on this clonotype: What this receptor recognizes is not known. Base quality data are lacking; no much larger clone is found one base away.

The sequence came from a man younger than 35 who had mild COVID-19 (a few samples of this study predate the infection). The sample titles of this study are shuffled in the database, so cell type and time point are left out; the donor was told from shared clones. The sequence is built from TRBV11-2 and TRBJ1-1; matching of 5 bases hints at TRBD1 as the D gene. Input material: PBMCs or a T cell subset sorted from them (not recorded which). The nucleotide sequence reads TGTGCCAGCAGCTCCCACGGTGGGCAGGGCACTGAAGCTTTCTTT. Its amino acids are CASSSHGGQGTEAFF. The reference TRBV11-2 and TRBJ1-1 proteins fill in what lies around the CDR3, so the full variable domain reads EAGVAQSPRYKIIEKRQSVAFWCNPISGHATLYWYQQILGQGPKLLIQFQNNGVVDDSQLPKDRFSAERLKGVDSTLKIQPAKLEDSAVYLCASSSHGGQGTEAFFGQGTRLTVV.